This note documents a single TCR beta chain sequence. What it recognizes is unknown. The V end was cut by 3 bases, the J end by 0 bases, with 21 bases between. Germline CDR1 SGHDN, CDR2 FVKESK. This CDR3 is 19 amino acids long. The sample comes from a study of OX40 agonist ivuxolimab in advanced cancers. About the research overall: Patients received intravenous ivuxolimab every 2 weeks at 0.01 to 10 mg/kg. Patients achieving partial responses numbered three: one hepatocellular carcinoma case and two cutaneous melanoma cases. Study-wide results and limits: There were, on average, more expanded clones in CD8+ T cells than in CD4+. At 0.1 to 3.0 mg/kg, clonal expansion of CD4+ and CD8+ blood T cells had occurred by week 6.

Clones were read by immunoSEQ multiplex PCR, and TCRdb kept only the in-frame ones, dropping some. The sample has about 62,000 clones, about four fifths seen once. The TCR sequence derives from an adult with an advanced solid tumor such as melanoma, head and neck, liver or kidney cancer. J is TRBJ1-5 and V is TRBV14; possible D gene TRBD1, 6 bases. Sequences were derived from CD4+ or CD8+ T cells sorted from blood, sampled in a trial of the OX40 agonist ivuxolimab. Here the CDR3 reads CASSQAHRVPFDSNQPQHF. For the CDR3, the DNA is TGTGCCAGCAGCCAGGCGCACAGGGTCCCTTTCGATAGCAATCAGCCCCAGCATTTT.